This T cell receptor beta chain emerged from a study of blood T cell repertoires in COVID-19. Assay: immunoSEQ multiplex PCR; the TCRdb copy retains only in-frame clones and omits some. The table lists 300,000 to 400,000 clones, around nine tenths of them singletons, with 3% to 4% in the top ten. V was pared by 2 bases and J by 4 bases, with 16 bases between. The CDR3 extends over 16 amino acids. Germline V gene data show CDR1 as MNHEY and CDR2 as SMNVEV (reference sequence). This TCR was recovered from a young woman who had recovered from COVID-19. V usage is TRBV27 and J usage is TRBJ2-3; the D gene is possibly TRBD2 (5 bases). Sequenced input: peripheral blood. CDR3 nucleotides: TGTGCCAGCAGTTTAGATTTTGGGGAGTTCCCAGATACGCAGTATTTT. This translates into CASSLDFGEFPDTQYF.